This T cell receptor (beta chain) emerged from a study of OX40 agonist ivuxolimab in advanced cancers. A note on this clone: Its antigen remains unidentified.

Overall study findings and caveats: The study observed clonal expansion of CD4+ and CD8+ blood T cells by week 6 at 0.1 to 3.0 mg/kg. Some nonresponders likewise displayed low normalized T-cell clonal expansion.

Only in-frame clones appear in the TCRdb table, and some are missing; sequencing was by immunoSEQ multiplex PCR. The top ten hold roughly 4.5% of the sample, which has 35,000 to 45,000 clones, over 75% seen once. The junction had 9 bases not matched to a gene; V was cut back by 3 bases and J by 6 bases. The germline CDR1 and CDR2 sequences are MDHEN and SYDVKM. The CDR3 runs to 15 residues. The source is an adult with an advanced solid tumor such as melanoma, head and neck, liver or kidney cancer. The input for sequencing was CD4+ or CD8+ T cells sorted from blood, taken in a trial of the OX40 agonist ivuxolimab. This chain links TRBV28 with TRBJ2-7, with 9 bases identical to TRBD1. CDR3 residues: CASSLSPGQGFEQYF. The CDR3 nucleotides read TGTGCCAGCAGTTTGTCACCGGGACAGGGTTTCGAGCAGTACTTC.